This T cell receptor beta chain emerged from a study of cytomegalovirus exposure and HLA in healthy donors. Study-wide findings and caveats: A later analysis reported that several of the most significant clusters appeared to be linked to common viral pathogens, among them Epstein-Barr virus. In an earlier analysis, about 90% or about 30%: the productive usage of most TCR beta V segments. The study designated some 180 TCR beta chains cytomegalovirus-associated. In a later analysis, a missense DCLRE1C variant was linked to TCR beta V- and J-gene trimming.

This clone was picked up a small number of times. What it binds is unknown. Per germline, CDR1 DFQATT and CDR2 SNEGSKA (reference sequence). The CDR3 runs to 11 residues. The germline V and J ends were trimmed by 4 bases and 6 bases, with 10 bases remaining between them. The primer mix had 60 Vbeta and 13 Jbeta primers. Method: immunoSEQ multiplex PCR; TCRdb's copy keeps in-frame clones and lacks some. This sample carries roughly 120,000 clones, around 77% of them seen once, and the ten largest clones take 5.4%. The chain links TRBV20-1 to TRBJ2-7; D perhaps matches TRBD1 (6 bases). The TCR sequence derives from a woman in her 30s in good health and CMV-seropositive. The sample taken for sequencing was PBMCs. The CDR3 sequence: CSATTGFEQYF. CDR3 bases: TGCAGTGCTACCACAGGGTTCGAGCAGTACTTC.